What follows are 7 T cell receptor beta chains derived from one specimen sequenced in a study of blood T cell repertoires in COVID-19. TCRdb's copy holds only in-frame clones and misses some; the assay was immunoSEQ multiplex PCR. Of approximately 93,000 clones in the sample, over 80% were seen once. Input material: peripheral blood. Receptor source: a human donor in a cohort sampled during active COVID-19.

This clone was seen more than once but under ten times. The chain couples TRBV6-4 to TRBJ1-1; D perhaps matches TRBD1 (6 bases). Trimming removed 6 bases from V and 7 bases from J, with 18 bases in between. The CDR3 runs 14 residues. Germline V gene data show CDR1 as MRHNA and CDR2 as SNTAGT. The DNA for the CDR3 is TGTGCCAGCAGAAAAACACCGGACAGTCTTGAAGCTTTCTTT. Protein sequence: CASRKTPDSLEAFF.

V gene TRBV9 combines with J gene TRBJ2-5; 11 bases map to TRBD2. Germline V gene lookup returns CDR1 SGDLS and CDR2 YYNGEE. With 3 bases clipped from V and 5 bases from J, the junction kept 6 bases outside the gene matches. The CDR3 spans 15 residues. Here the CDR3 DNA reads TGTGCCAGCAGCGCGCGCGTAGCGGGAGGGGAGACCCAGTACTTC. The encoded protein is CASSARVAGGETQYF.

The chain couples TRBV10-1 to TRBJ2-4, with a tentative D call TRBD2 (6 bases). CDR1 and CDR2 (germline): WNHNN, SYGVQD (reference sequence). The V end lost 10 bases, the J end lost 3 bases, and 16 bases lay between the germline ends. The CDR3 is made up of 14 amino acids. CDR3 region: CANHRREDKNIQYF. CDR3 DNA sequence: TGCGCCAACCACCGCAGGGAGGACAAAAACATTCAGTACTTC.

This clone was observed a single time. The V gene is TRBV23-1, the J gene TRBJ2-7; 13 bases align to TRBD2. TRBV23-1 is labeled an ORF, and its function is uncertain. The CDR3 is 19 amino acids. The J segment lost 2 bases and the V segment lost 3 bases, leaving 13 bases of the junction unmatched. CDR3 protein: CASSQPGELAGGWTYEQYF. DNA of the CDR3: TGCGCCAGCAGTCAGCCGGGGGAACTAGCGGGAGGGTGGACCTACGAGCAGTACTTC.

The V gene is TRBV7-9, the J gene TRBJ2-6; 12 bases align to TRBD1. The germline gives CDR1 SEHNR, CDR2 FQNEAQ (reference sequence). This CDR3 has 18 amino acids. V lost 5 bases and J lost 1; bases outside the gene matches: 6. In DNA form, the CDR3 reads TGTGCCAGCAGCCTGGGACAGGGGGCCCTATCTGGGGCCAACGTCCTGACTTTC. This sequence encodes CASSLGQGALSGANVLTF.

The gene calls are TRBV6-6 and TRBJ2-3; TRBD2 might be the D (6 bases). The CDR3 runs 15 residues. With 7 bases removed from V and 2 bases from J, the gap between germline ends came to 16 bases. Germline CDR1 MNHNY, CDR2 SVGAGI (reference sequence). CDR3 sequence reads: CASNNRLEVTDTQYF. CDR3 nucleotides: TGTGCCAGCAATAATAGACTAGAAGTCACAGATACGCAGTATTTT.

The rearrangement uses TRBV6-5 and TRBJ2-7; D not resolved. Trimming left V 2 bases short and J 3 bases short, with 8 bases between. Germline CDR1 and CDR2: MNHEY and SVGAGI. The CDR3 covers 13 residues. CDR3 protein: CASSYRSGYEQYF. The CDR3 DNA reads TGTGCCAGCAGTTACCGATCGGGCTACGAGCAGTACTTC.